The entry below gives a single TCR beta chain sequence along with its context. The assay was immunoSEQ multiplex PCR, and TCRdb's table has in-frame clones only and misses some. The sample has 45,000 or so clones, 70% to 90% seen once. These data are taken from a study of T cell changes during pregnancy in multiple sclerosis. V was trimmed by 8 bases and J by 3 bases, leaving 14 bases between them. There are 13 residues in the CDR3. The germline V gene encodes CDR1 LNHDA and CDR2 SQIVND (reference sequence). This sequence originates from a female donor with multiple sclerosis, enrolled in a pregnancy study. The V and J genes are TRBV19 and TRBJ2-7; the D gene is possibly TRBD1 (6 bases). The material sequenced was CD4+ T cells from peripheral blood mononuclear cells, taken after pregnancy. For the CDR3, the DNA is TGTGCCAGTGGAGGCAGGACAGTCTACGAGCAGTACTTC. This translates into CASGGRTVYEQYF.